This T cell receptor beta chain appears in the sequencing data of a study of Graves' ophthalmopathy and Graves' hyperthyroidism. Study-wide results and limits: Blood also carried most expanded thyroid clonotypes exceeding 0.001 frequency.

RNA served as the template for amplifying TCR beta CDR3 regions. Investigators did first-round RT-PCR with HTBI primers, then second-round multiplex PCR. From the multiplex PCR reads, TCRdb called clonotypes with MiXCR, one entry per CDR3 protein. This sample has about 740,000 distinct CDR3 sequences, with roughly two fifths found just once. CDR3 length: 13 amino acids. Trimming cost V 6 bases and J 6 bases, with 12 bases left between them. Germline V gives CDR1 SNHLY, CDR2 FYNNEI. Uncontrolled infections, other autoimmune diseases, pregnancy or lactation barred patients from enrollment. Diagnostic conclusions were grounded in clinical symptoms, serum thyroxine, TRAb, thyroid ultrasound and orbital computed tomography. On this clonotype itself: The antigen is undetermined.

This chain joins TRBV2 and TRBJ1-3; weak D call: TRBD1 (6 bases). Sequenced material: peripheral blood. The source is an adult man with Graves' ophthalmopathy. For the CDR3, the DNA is TGTGCCAGCAGCTACAGGGTCGCAAACACCATATATTTT. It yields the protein CASSYRVANTIYF. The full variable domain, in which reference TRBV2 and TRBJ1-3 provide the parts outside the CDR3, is EPEVTQTPSHQVTQMGQEVILRCVPISNHLYFYWYRQILGQKVEFLVSFYNNEISEKSEIFDDQFSVERPDGSNFTLKIRSTKLEDSAMYFCASSYRVANTIYFGEGSWLTVV.